This is a list of T cell receptor beta chains from one sample in a study of preoperative IRX-2 immunotherapy in early breast cancer. Sequenced by immunoSEQ multiplex PCR; TCRdb stores in-frame clones only, minus some. This sample has 40,000 to 45,000 clones, with 60% to 85% found just once. The sample here was tumor tissue, taken after IRX-2 immunotherapy. These receptors originate from a human donor with breast cancer. Each CDR3 is given with its conserved first and last residue. A D gene is named only where the DNA matches it firmly. Where a row states a size, it is once, few, many or the class of an expanded clone; other rows omit it.

J gene	D gene	V gene	clone size	CDR3 DNA	CDR3 protein
TRBJ2-1	TRBD1	TRBV7-7	.	TGTGCCAGCAGCCTGGGACAGGGGAGCGATGAGCAGTTCTTC	CASSLGQGSDEQFF
TRBJ2-7	TRBD1	TRBV6-8	.	TGTGCCAGCAGTTACTCGACTGGGACAGGCACACACTCCTACGAGCAGTACTTC	CASSYSTGTGTHSYEQYF
TRBJ2-3	TRBD1	TRBV6-8	once	TGTGCCAGCAGTTACACGGGGACAGAGGCAGATACGCAGTATTTT	CASSYTGTEADTQYF
TRBJ1-2	TRBD1	TRBV30	.	TGTGCCTGGAGCCGGGACAGGGGGCAGGGCTACACCTTC	CAWSRDRGQGYTF
TRBJ1-6	TRBD1	TRBV18	.	TGTGCCAGCTCCCTCCGTCCGGGACAGGGGGATAATTCACCCCTCCACTTT	CASSLRPGQGDNSPLHF
TRBJ2-7	TRBD1	TRBV7-1	few	TGTGCCAGCAGCTTAGTCGGGACAGGGGTTTTCTACGAGCAGTACTTC	CASSLVGTGVFYEQYF
TRBJ1-5	TRBD1	TRBV19	.	TGTGCCAGCCGGCGGAGACAGGGGGATCAGCCCCAGCATTTT	CASRRRQGDQPQHF
TRBJ2-1	TRBD2	TRBV11-3	few	TGTGCCAGCAGCTCCACTAGCGGGGGGGCTCGTAATGAGCAGTTCTTC	CASSSTSGGARNEQFF
TRBJ2-1	.	TRBV6-8	.	TGTGCCATCAGTGGCGGCGGGGGCCTCTCCTACAATGAGCAGTTCTTC	CAISGGGGLSYNEQFF
TRBJ2-6	.	TRBV6-8	.	TGTGCCAGCAGTTTTCGCCGGAGCTCTGGGGCCAACGTCCTGACTTTC	CASSFRRSSGANVLTF
TRBJ1-2	TRBD1	TRBV5-1	.	TGCGCCAGCAGCCTCTCGACAGGGGTGGGCTATGGCTACACCTTC	CASSLSTGVGYGYTF
TRBJ1-2	.	TRBV11-3	.	TGTGCCAGCAGCTTAGTAGGGGGGGACTATGGCTACACCTTC	CASSLVGGDYGYTF
TRBJ1-3	TRBD1	TRBV19	.	TGTGCCAGTAGTCCGGGGACAGGGGGCTATGGAAACACCATATATTTT	CASSPGTGGYGNTIYF
TRBJ2-2	.	TRBV19	.	TGTGCCAGCACCTCTCGGAGCGACAGGTACACCGGGGAGCTGTTTTTT	CASTSRSDRYTGELFF
TRBJ2-7	.	TRBV11-3	.	TGTGCCAGCAGGGGACGGCTGGTTAGGGACGAGCAGTACTTC	CASRGRLVRDEQYF
TRBJ2-7	TRBD2	TRBV11-3	.	TGTGCCAGCAGCCCCACGGGGAGCGGGAGTAGCAACGAGCAGTACTTC	CASSPTGSGSSNEQYF
TRBJ1-4	.	TRBV11-3	few	TGTGCCAGCAGCTTAGGGTTGGCTAATGAAAAACTGTTTTTT	CASSLGLANEKLFF
TRBJ2-1	.	TRBV6-8	.	TGTGCCAGCAGTTACTCGAGGGGGACTGGGTACAATGAGCAGTTCTTC	CASSYSRGTGYNEQFF
TRBJ2-1	TRBD2	TRBV7-8	.	TGTGCCAGCAGGTTCGCGGGGGGCTACAATGAGCAGTTCTTC	CASRFAGGYNEQFF
TRBJ2-2	.	TRBV5-2	.	TGTGCCAGCAGCTTAGGACGAACCGGGGAGCTGTTTTTT	CASSLGRTGELFF
TRBJ1-2	.	TRBV14	.	TGTGCCAGCAGCCAAGATCACTATGGCTACACCTTC	CASSQDHYGYTF
TRBJ1-1	.	TRBV10-2	.	TGCGCCAGCAGTGAGGGGGCAGGGGTCGATAACACTGAAGCTTTCTTT	CASSEGAGVDNTEAFF
TRBJ2-1	.	TRBV6-8	few	TGTGCCAGCAGCCGGGACTCGATGGTCAATGAGCAGTTCTTC	CASSRDSMVNEQFF
TRBJ2-3	.	TRBV19	few	TGTGCCAGTACCCCCTCGGGGGCCAGAACGCAGTATTTT	CASTPSGARTQYF
TRBJ2-5	.	TRBV15	.	TGTGCCACCAGCAGCCCGAATGGGGGTCAAGAGACCCAGTACTTC	CATSSPNGGQETQYF
TRBJ2-1	TRBD2	TRBV12-5	.	TGTGCTAGTCCCAGCGGGGGGAATGAGCAGTTCTTC	CASPSGGNEQFF
TRBJ1-5	.	TRBV19	.	TGTGCCAGTAGGGGGATCGTACGGAGGGGCAATCAGCCCCAGCATTTT	CASRGIVRRGNQPQHF
TRBJ1-3	.	TRBV18	.	TGTGCCAGCTCACCACGGAGTGCAGGAAACACCATATATTTT	CASSPRSAGNTIYF
TRBJ1-5	TRBD1	TRBV19	.	TGTGCCAGTAGTACATCAGGGGGCACGAGCAATCAGCCCCAGCATTTT	CASSTSGGTSNQPQHF
TRBJ2-7	.	TRBV12-5	.	TGTGCTAGTGGCCACGGTACCTCCTACGAGCAGTACTTC	CASGHGTSYEQYF
TRBJ2-7	.	TRBV6-8	.	TGTGCCAGCAGTGAGGGACTTACGACCTCCTACGAGCAGTACTTC	CASSEGLTTSYEQYF
TRBJ1-5	.	TRBV6-1	.	TGTGCCAGCAGTGAAGCGCCCAGGGCGGTCAATCAGCCCCAGCATTTT	CASSEAPRAVNQPQHF
TRBJ1-5	.	TRBV6-4	.	TGTGCCAGCAGTGGGGCCATGTCTCTTAATCAACCCCAGCATTTT	CASSGAMSLNQPQHF
TRBJ2-5	TRBD1	TRBV11-1	few	TGTGCCAGCAGCTTGGTTGGCAGGGGGCAAGAGACCCAGTACTTC	CASSLVGRGQETQYF
TRBJ2-1	.	TRBV28	.	TGTGCCAGCAGCATGGGAGGAGTCGGGTACAATGAGCAGTTCTTC	CASSMGGVGYNEQFF
TRBJ2-3	.	TRBV7-1	.	TGTGCCAGCAGCTTAGTTGGACCCTTCACAGATACGCAGTATTTT	CASSLVGPFTDTQYF
TRBJ1-3	.	TRBV7-7	.	TGTGCCAGCAGCTTGTTGGGGAGTGGAAACACCATATATTTT	CASSLLGSGNTIYF
TRBJ2-1	.	TRBV7-4	.	TGTGCCAGCAGCTTAAGGCGGGACTACAATGAGCAGTTCTTC	CASSLRRDYNEQFF
TRBJ2-3	.	TRBV10-2	.	TGCGCCAGTGCGGGGTTGAATAGGACGCAGTATTTT	CASAGLNRTQYF
TRBJ2-1	TRBD2	TRBV9	.	TGTGCCAGCAGCGTAGAGGCCCGTCTAGCGGGAAACAATGAGCAGTTCTTC	CASSVEARLAGNNEQFF
TRBJ2-3	TRBD2	TRBV19	.	TGTGCCAGTAGAGAGCGGGGGGGCACAGATACGCAGTATTTT	CASRERGGTDTQYF
TRBJ1-3	TRBD1	TRBV19	.	TGTGCCAGTACCTTAGGGGACAGGGGGTTATCTGGAAACACCATATATTTT	CASTLGDRGLSGNTIYF
TRBJ2-2	.	TRBV11-3	few	TGTGCCAGCAGCTTGGGCAGGGGCAGATTGAACACCGGGGAGCTGTTTTTT	CASSLGRGRLNTGELFF
TRBJ1-1	.	TRBV19	.	TGTGCCAGCCACATCTCTGCCGGAGGGACCGAAGCTTTCTTT	CASHISAGGTEAFF
TRBJ1-4	.	TRBV6-7	.	TGTGCCAGCAGTCGACAGCGGACTAATGAAAAACTGTTTTTT	CASSRQRTNEKLFF
TRBJ1-4	.	TRBV28	.	TGTGCCAGCACCCAGTTCTACGGGGACGTAACTAATGAAAAACTGTTTTTT	CASTQFYGDVTNEKLFF
TRBJ1-2	.	TRBV29-1	.	TGCAGCGTTGAACATAGGGACAACTATGGCTACACCTTC	CSVEHRDNYGYTF
TRBJ2-1	.	TRBV6-8	.	TGTGCCAGCAGTTACCCCTTCAATGAGCAGTTCTTC	CASSYPFNEQFF
TRBJ1-2	.	TRBV5-1	.	TGCGCCAGCACCACTGACAGAGCTAACTATGGCTACACCTTC	CASTTDRANYGYTF
TRBJ2-6	.	TRBV5-1	.	TGCGCCAGCAGCTTGGGGTTTGGGGCCAACGTCCTGACTTTC	CASSLGFGANVLTF